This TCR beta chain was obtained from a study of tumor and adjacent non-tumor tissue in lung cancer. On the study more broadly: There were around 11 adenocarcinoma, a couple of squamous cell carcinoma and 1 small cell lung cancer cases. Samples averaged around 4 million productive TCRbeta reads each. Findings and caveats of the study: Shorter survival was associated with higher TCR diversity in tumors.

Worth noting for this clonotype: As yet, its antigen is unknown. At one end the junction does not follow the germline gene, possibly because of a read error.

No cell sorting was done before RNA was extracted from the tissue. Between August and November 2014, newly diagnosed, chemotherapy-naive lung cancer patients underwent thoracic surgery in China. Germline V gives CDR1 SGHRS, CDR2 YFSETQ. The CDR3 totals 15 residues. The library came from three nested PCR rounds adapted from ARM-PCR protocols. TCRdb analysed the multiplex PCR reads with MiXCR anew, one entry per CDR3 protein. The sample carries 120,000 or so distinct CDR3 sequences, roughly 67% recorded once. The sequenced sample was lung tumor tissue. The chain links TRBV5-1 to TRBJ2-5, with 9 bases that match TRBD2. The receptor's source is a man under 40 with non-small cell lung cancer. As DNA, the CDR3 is TGCGACAGCAGTGCGGGGGGGCCGAGGCAAGAGACCCAGTACTTC. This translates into CDSSAGGPRQETQYF. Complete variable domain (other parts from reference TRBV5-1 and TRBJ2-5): KAGVTQTPRYLIKTRGQQVTLSCSPISGHRSVSWYQQTPGQGLQFLFEYFSETQRNKGNFPGRFSGRQFSNSRSEMNVSTLELGDSALYLCDSSAGGPRQETQYFGPGTRLLVL.